The 4 T cell receptor beta chains given below trace back to one sample, sequenced in a study of brain T cells in children with intractable seizures. Time point here: blood from clinic visit 5 months post-surgery; TSC patient then seizure free. Assay: immunoSEQ multiplex PCR; the TCRdb copy retains only in-frame clones and omits some. In the table there are a few hundred thousand clones, 93% of which are singletons. Sequenced material: peripheral blood, taken less than 6 months after surgery. The receptors were sampled from a boy in the first two years of life with tuberous sclerosis and intractable seizures.

This chain uses TRBV2 with TRBJ2-3; D might be TRBD2 (6 bases). This CDR3 contains 15 residues. Germline V CDR1 and CDR2: SNHLY, FYNNEI. Deletions cut 6 bases from V and 7 bases from J, with 20 bases between. CDR3 sequence reads: CASRRLGLPRNTQYF. The CDR3 DNA reads TGTGCCAGCAGACGACTGGGACTTCCTCGGAATACGCAGTATTTT.

This chain joins TRBV2 and TRBJ2-6; D may be TRBD2 (5 bases). V lost 6 bases to trimming and J lost 0 bases, with 9 bases between them. CDR1 and CDR2 from the germline V gene are SNHLY and FYNNEI. This CDR3 has 15 amino acids. The CDR3 DNA is TGTGCCAGCAGCCGAGGGTTCTCTGGGGCCAACGTCCTGACTTTC. Translated, it gives CASSRGFSGANVLTF.

This sequence joins TRBV25-1 and TRBJ1-2, with D possibly matching TRBD1 (6 bases). Germline loops: CDR1 MGHDK, CDR2 SYGVNS. The CDR3 is made up of 12 amino acids. V was pared by 6 bases and J by 5 bases, with 10 bases between. The CDR3 loop reads CASRQGDYGYTF. CDR3 DNA: TGTGCCAGCAGACAGGGAGATTATGGCTACACCTTC.

V is TRBV6-1 and J is TRBJ1-2, with D perhaps TRBD1 (5 bases). Trimming took off 0 bases at V and 8 bases at J, with 13 bases between the two ends. Germline lookup yields CDR1 MNHNS and CDR2 SASEGT. CDR3 size: 14 residues. This CDR3 is CASSEAGVGSGYTF. The CDR3 DNA sequence: TGTGCCAGCAGTGAAGCAGGGGTAGGGAGCGGCTACACCTTC.